The clone carrying this TCR beta chain was seen a handful of times. This CDR3 has 13 amino acids. V dropped 6 bases and J dropped 3 bases, with 11 bases sitting between them. Each CDR3 protein gets one entry after TCRdb re-called the RT-PCR reads with MiXCR. The repertoire holds roughly 230,000 distinct CDR3 sequences, around 14% seen once, with more than 9% in the top ten. The data were taken from a study of patients and donors after allogeneic stem cell transplantation. The rearrangement joins TRBV12-3 or TRBV12-4 to TRBJ1-2; D uncertain. This sequence was found in a human donor who was either an allogeneic HSCT recipient or a stem cell or donor lymphocyte infusion donor (not recorded which). It is not recorded whose cells these are; they may come from a transplant donor. What was sequenced was blood, either unsorted or a sorted T cell fraction (not recorded which). CDR3 loop: CASSQNRDYGYTF. The CDR3 DNA is TGTGCCAGCAGCCAAAATCGTGACTATGGCTACACCTTC.